One and the same sample provided the 18 T cell receptor beta chains below, sequenced in a study of T cell changes during pregnancy in multiple sclerosis. TCRdb's copy holds only in-frame clones and misses some; the assay was immunoSEQ multiplex PCR. This table holds over 50,000 clones, 93% found once. Sample: peripheral blood, taken in the second trimester of pregnancy. These receptors all stem from a female donor with multiple sclerosis, enrolled in a pregnancy study.

The J gene is TRBJ2-7, the V gene TRBV28, with TRBD2 matching 12 bases. The CDR3 contains 13 residues. Germline loops: CDR1 MDHEN, CDR2 SYDVKM. Losses at the gene ends were 6 bases for V and 6 bases for J; bases not matched to a gene: 3. CDR3 DNA: TGTGCCAGCAGGCTGACTAGCGGGGGCGAGCAGTACTTC. This encodes CASRLTSGGEQYF.

V gene TRBV18 combines with J gene TRBJ2-1; D might be TRBD2 (6 bases). CDR1 is KGHSH and CDR2 is LQKENI in the germline V gene. V lost 6 bases, J lost 0 bases, and 15 bases lay in between. The CDR3 has 16 residues. DNA for the CDR3: TGTGCCAGCTCGCCCCCGGCGGGAAGCTCCTACAATGAGCAGTTCTTC. Its translation is CASSPPAGSSYNEQFF. The complete variable domain, with remaining parts taken from reference TRBV18 and TRBJ2-1, reads NAGVMQNPRHLVRRRGQEARLRCSPMKGHSHVYWYRQLPEEGLKFMVYLQKENIIDESGMPKERFSAEFPKEGPSILRIQQVVRGDSAAYFCASSPPAGSSYNEQFFGPGTRLTVL.

The V and J genes are TRBV11-1 and TRBJ2-1, with a weak D call TRBD2 (6 bases). In germline, CDR1 is SGHAT, CDR2 FQDESV (reference sequence). Trimming left V 1 base short and J 8 bases short, with 15 bases between. The CDR3 loop spans 15 amino acids. In nucleotides, the CDR3 is TGTGCCAGCAGCTTAGTATTAACGGGGGTTCATGAGCAGTTCTTC. Protein sequence: CASSLVLTGVHEQFF.

The gene calls are TRBV5-1 and TRBJ1-2, with D hard to call. The germline gives CDR1 SGHRS, CDR2 YFSETQ. The germline V and J ends were trimmed by 7 bases and 8 bases, with 18 bases remaining between them. CDR3 length: 13 amino acids. CDR3 nucleotides: TGCGCCAGCGGACTTGGGGATCAGAGGGGCTACACCTTC. This translates into CASGLGDQRGYTF.

The V call is TRBV23-1, the J call TRBJ1-4; no definite D call. TRBV23-1 is annotated as an ORF whose role is uncertain. The CDR3 extends over 14 amino acids. V lost 0 bases and J lost 12, with 14 bases in between. This CDR3 is CASSQSKLLSELFF. The CDR3 DNA reads TGCGCCAGCAGTCAATCGAAACTTCTATCGGAACTGTTTTTT.

This clone was seen a single time. CDR3 sequence (DNA): TGTGCCAGCAGCTTAGGTAGGGCTAGCGGGAGGAATGAGCAGTTCTTC. It specifies CASSLGRASGRNEQFF. This chain connects TRBV7-2 to TRBJ2-1; the match to TRBD2 covers 11 bases. V gave up 1 base and J gave up 7 bases; unmatched junction bases: 6. This CDR3 is 16 amino acids long. Germline values: CDR1 SGHTA, CDR2 FQGNSA.

The J gene is TRBJ1-5, the V gene TRBV2, with 8 bases that match TRBD1. V was pared by 7 bases and J by 4 bases, with 6 bases of the junction left unmatched. The CDR3 spans 14 residues. Per germline, CDR1 SNHLY and CDR2 FYNNEI. This chain's CDR3 is CASNLQGVNQPQHF. The CDR3 region has the DNA TGTGCCAGCAACTTACAGGGGGTGAATCAGCCCCAGCATTTT.

The chain uses TRBV7-9 and TRBJ2-1; 10 nucleotides align to TRBD1. The CDR3 runs 17 residues. Germline assignment: CDR1 SEHNR and CDR2 FQNEAQ (reference sequence). The V and J ends lost 2 bases and 1 base, in that order; junction bases with no gene match: 5. Written as DNA, the CDR3 is TGTGCCAGCAGCTTACTCCCGGGACAGGGGTCCTACAATGAGCAGTTCTTC. Translating gives CASSLLPGQGSYNEQFF.

This rearrangement joins TRBV5-1 to TRBJ2-7, with D unclear. Trimming took 0 bases from V and 5 from J, leaving 12 bases between them. Looked up from germline, CDR1 is SGHRS and CDR2 is YFSETQ. This CDR3 is 14 amino acids long. The CDR3 here is CASSLGSPVDEQYF. The CDR3 DNA is TGCGCCAGCAGCTTGGGGTCCCCCGTAGACGAGCAGTACTTC.

The table lists this clone with a count of one. The chain has TRBV18 and TRBJ1-5, with D possibly matching TRBD1 (6 bases). The CDR3 is 16 residues long. The germline V gene has CDR1 KGHSH and CDR2 LQKENI. Trimming took off 1 base at V and 2 bases at J, with 12 bases between the two ends. As DNA, the CDR3 is TGTGCCAGCTCACCACAGGGTTCAGGGGGCAATCAGCCCCAGCATTTT. Translated: CASSPQGSGGNQPQHF.

This clone was picked up one time. The gene calls are TRBV11-3 and TRBJ1-1; the D is unclear. V shed 4 bases and J shed 8 bases, with 8 bases lying between them. CDR1 is SGHNT, CDR2 YENEEA, per germline. The CDR3 sequence is 11 residues long. CDR3 nucleotide sequence: TGTGCCAGCAGCTCCCAGGTGGAAGCTTTCTTT. It yields the protein CASSSQVEAFF.

V is TRBV15 and J is TRBJ2-7, with TRBD2 matching over 7 bases. The CDR3 totals 16 residues. Germline V CDR1 and CDR2: LNHNV, YYDKDF (reference sequence). J lost 7 bases, V lost 0 bases, and 12 bases had no gene match. The CDR3 nucleotides read TGTGCCACCAGCAGAGAGCCCACCCGGGGAGGGTGGGAGCAGTACTTC. Encoded protein: CATSREPTRGGWEQYF. The full variable domain, its missing parts supplied by reference TRBV15 and TRBJ2-7, is DAMVIQNPRYQVTQFGKPVTLSCSQTLNHNVMYWYQQKSSQAPKLLFHYYDKDFNNEADTPDNFQSRRPNTSFCFLDIRSPGLGDTAMYLCATSREPTRGGWEQYFGPGTRLTVT.

The chain has TRBV11-2 and TRBJ1-1, with D maybe TRBD1 (5 bases). With 5 bases removed from V and 1 base from J, the gap between germline ends came to 8 bases. CDR3 size: 13 residues. The germline V gene has CDR1 SGHAT and CDR2 FQNNGV. CDR3: CASSPGGNTEAFF. The CDR3 DNA reads as TGTGCCAGCAGCCCGGGGGGGAACACTGAAGCTTTCTTT. Full variable domain (rest looked up from reference TRBV11-2 and TRBJ1-1): EAGVAQSPRYKIIEKRQSVAFWCNPISGHATLYWYQQILGQGPKLLIQFQNNGVVDDSQLPKDRFSAERLKGVDSTLKIQPAKLEDSAVYLCASSPGGNTEAFFGQGTRLTVV.

The chain uses TRBV7-9 and TRBJ2-1; the match to TRBD1 covers 8 bases. V was clipped by 4 bases and J by 8 bases; unmatched bases: 19. This CDR3 spans 18 amino acids. CDR1 SEHNR and CDR2 FQNEAQ come from the germline V gene (reference sequence). The CDR3 DNA reads TGTGCCAGCAGCTCACTAAGAGCAGGGGGCAAGCGGGTGGATGAGCAGTTCTTC. This translates into CASSSLRAGGKRVDEQFF.

The rearrangement links TRBV6-4 to TRBJ2-5, with 7 bases aligning to TRBD1. CDR1 is MRHNA, CDR2 SNTAGT, per germline. The ends lost 4 bases at V and 2 bases at J; junction bases unmatched: 16. The length of the CDR3 is 18 residues. The CDR3 region has the DNA TGTGCCAGCAGTGGCTGCCTTGGACAGGACCTAGAGCAAGAGACCCAGTACTTC. Its translation is CASSGCLGQDLEQETQYF.

This clone was picked up a small number of times. V usage is TRBV9 and J usage is TRBJ2-1, with D maybe TRBD1 (6 bases). Germline V CDR1 and CDR2: SGDLS, YYNGEE. The CDR3 sequence is 14 residues long. V lost 1 base, J lost 8 bases, and 13 bases lay in between. The CDR3 loop reads CASSVRQAKDEQFF. The CDR3 DNA reads TGTGCCAGCAGCGTACGACAGGCCAAGGATGAGCAGTTCTTC.

V usage is TRBV30 and J usage is TRBJ1-2, with a weak D call TRBD1 (6 bases). The CDR3 sequence is 11 residues long. CDR1 and CDR2 from the germline V gene are GTSNPN and SVGIG (reference sequence). V was trimmed by 4 bases and J by 8 bases, leaving 11 bases between them. The CDR3 reads CAWTQGRGYTF. CDR3 DNA: TGTGCCTGGACGCAGGGGCGAGGCTACACCTTC.

V and J are TRBV2 and TRBJ1-3; maybe TRBD1 (5 bases). V was trimmed by 5 bases and J by 0 bases, leaving 11 bases between them. Looked up from germline, CDR1 is SNHLY and CDR2 is FYNNEI. The length of the CDR3 is 15 residues. Written as DNA, the CDR3 is TGTGCCAGCAGTCCCGGGGGGATCTCTGGAAACACCATATATTTT. Translated: CASSPGGISGNTIYF.